A selection of T cell receptor beta chains follows, all from one sample in a study of identical twins. TCRdb passed the 5' RACE reads through MiXCR, listing each CDR3 protein once. The sample shows roughly 630,000 distinct CDR3 sequences, under 8.5% of them seen only once. This sample also belongs to another study, concerning yellow fever vaccine responses in identical twins.

The sequenced material came from PBMCs. These receptors were taken from a woman between 18 and 30 years old in good health. The CDR3 runs from the conserved cysteine through the conserved F or W. The D gene is left open where the match is weak. Clone size appears in some rows only: once, few, many, or a class for an expanded clone.

TRBD1 TRBJ2-1 few TRBV4-2 TGTGCCAGCAGCCAAAACGTGGGACAGAGCAATGAGCAGTTCTTC CASSQNVGQSNEQFF
TRBD1 TRBJ1-4 . TRBV7-6 TGTGCCAGCAGCCCGGACAGGGTAGACGAAAAACTTTTTTTT CASSPDRVDEKLFF
. TRBJ2-2 many TRBV7-9 TGTGCCAGCAGCTTAGGATGGGGACCGAACACCGGGGAGCTGTTTTTT CASSLGWGPNTGELFF
TRBD1 TRBJ2-2 . TRBV3-1 TGTGCCAGCTGCCAGGGACAGGGTTGGACCGGGGAGCTGTTTTTT CASCQGQGWTGELFF
. TRBJ2-2 . TRBV5-1 TGCGCCAGCAGCGTACAGGTGACGAACACCGGGGAGCTGTTTTTT CASSVQVTNTGELFF
. TRBJ2-2 many TRBV24-1 TGTGCCACCAGTGATTTGGTTACCGGGACCGGGGAGCTGTTTTTT CATSDLVTGTGELFF
TRBD2 TRBJ2-1 many TRBV29-1 TGCAGCGTTGTGGGGTGGCTAGCGGCTGACAATGAGCAGTTCTTC CSVVGWLAADNEQFF
TRBD2 TRBJ2-1 . TRBV3-1 TGTGCCAGCAGCAAGGCCCTACTAGCGGGAGACAATGAGCAGTTCTTC CASSKALLAGDNEQFF
TRBD2 TRBJ2-7 . TRBV6-2/TRBV6-3 TGTGCCAGCAGATCCGGGACTAGCGGGAGGTACGAGCAGTACTTC CASRSGTSGRYEQYF
. TRBJ2-3 . TRBV27 TGTGCCAGCAGCAGAATAAATCTACGCACAGATACGCAGTATTTT CASSRINLRTDTQYF
TRBD2 TRBJ2-3 few TRBV9 TGTGCCAGCAGCGAGGGACTAGCCGCAGATACGCAGTATTTT CASSEGLAADTQYF